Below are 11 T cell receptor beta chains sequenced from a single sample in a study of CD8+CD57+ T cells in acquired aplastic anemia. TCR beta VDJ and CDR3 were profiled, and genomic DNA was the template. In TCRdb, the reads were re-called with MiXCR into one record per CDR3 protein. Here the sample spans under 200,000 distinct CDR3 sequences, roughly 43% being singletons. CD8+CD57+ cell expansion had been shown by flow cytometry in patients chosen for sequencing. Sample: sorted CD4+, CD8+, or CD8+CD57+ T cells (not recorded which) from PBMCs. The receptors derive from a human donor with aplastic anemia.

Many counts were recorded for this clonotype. CDR3 protein: CASSGSGQGRTQYF. The CDR3 region has the DNA TGTGCCAGCAGCGGATCGGGACAGGGACGGACCCAGTACTTC. V and J are TRBV9 and TRBJ2-5, with 9 bases that match TRBD1. V dropped 3 bases and J dropped 7; count of bases not matched to a gene: 7. Per germline, CDR1 SGDLS and CDR2 YYNGEE. The CDR3 extends over 14 amino acids.

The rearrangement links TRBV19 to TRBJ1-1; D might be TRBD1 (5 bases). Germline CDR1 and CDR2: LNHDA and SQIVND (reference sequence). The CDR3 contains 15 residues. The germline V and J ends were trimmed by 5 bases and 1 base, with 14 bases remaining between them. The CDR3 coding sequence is TGTGCCAGTAGTGCCCAGGGTTGGGGGAACACTGAAGCTTTCTTT. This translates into CASSAQGWGNTEAFF.

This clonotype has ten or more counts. The CDR3 DNA sequence: TGTGCCAGCAGCTTTGGACAGGGGGCCTTGGACACTGAAGCTTTCTTT. Encoded protein: CASSFGQGALDTEAFF. The genes are TRBV11-2 and TRBJ1-1; 11 nucleotides align to TRBD1. CDR1 is SGHAT and CDR2 is FQNNGV in the germline V gene. The V and J ends lost 3 bases and 3 bases, in that order; junction bases with no gene match: 6. This CDR3 contains 16 residues.

CDR3 in DNA: TGCAGCGTCGCATCGACTAGCGGAGTTTTTGCTACGCAGTATTTT. Protein: CSVASTSGVFATQYF. The chain joins TRBV29-1 to TRBJ2-3; the match to TRBD2 covers 9 bases. This CDR3 has 15 residues. Germline CDR1 SQVTM, CDR2 ANQGSEA. V gave up 6 bases and J gave up 8 bases; unmatched junction bases: 15.

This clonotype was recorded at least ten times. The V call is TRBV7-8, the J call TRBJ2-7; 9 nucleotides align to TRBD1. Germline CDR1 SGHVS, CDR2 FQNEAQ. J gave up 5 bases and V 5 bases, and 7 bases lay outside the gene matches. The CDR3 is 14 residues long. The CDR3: CASSLTGGADEQYF. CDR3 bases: TGTGCCAGCAGCCTCACAGGGGGCGCGGACGAGCAGTACTTC.

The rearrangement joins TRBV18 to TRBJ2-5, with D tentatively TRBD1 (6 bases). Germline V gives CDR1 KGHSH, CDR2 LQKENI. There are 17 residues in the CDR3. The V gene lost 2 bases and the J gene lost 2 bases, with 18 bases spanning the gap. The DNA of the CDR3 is TGTGCCAGCTCACCATTCCTCGGACAGAACAATCAAGAGACCCAGTACTTC. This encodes CASSPFLGQNNQETQYF.

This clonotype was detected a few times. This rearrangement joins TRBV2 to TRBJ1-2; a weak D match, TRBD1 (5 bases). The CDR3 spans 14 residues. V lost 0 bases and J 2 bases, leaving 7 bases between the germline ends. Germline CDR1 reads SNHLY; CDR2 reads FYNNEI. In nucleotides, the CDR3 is TGTGCCAGCAGTGAAGCAGGGGCCAACTATGGCTACACCTTC. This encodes CASSEAGANYGYTF.

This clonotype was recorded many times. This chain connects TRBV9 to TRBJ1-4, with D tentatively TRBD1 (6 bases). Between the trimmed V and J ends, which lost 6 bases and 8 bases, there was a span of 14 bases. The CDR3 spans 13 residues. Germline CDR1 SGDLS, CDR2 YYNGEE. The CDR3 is CASNTGAGEKLFF. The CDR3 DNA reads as TGTGCCAGCAACACGGGGGCAGGGGAAAAACTGTTTTTT.

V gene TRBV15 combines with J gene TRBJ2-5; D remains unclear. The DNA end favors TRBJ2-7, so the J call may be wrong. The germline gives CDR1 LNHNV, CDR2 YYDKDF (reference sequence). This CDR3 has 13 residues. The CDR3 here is CATSRVGVHEQYF. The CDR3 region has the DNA TGTGCCACCAGCAGAGTTGGGGTCCACGAGCAGTACTTC.

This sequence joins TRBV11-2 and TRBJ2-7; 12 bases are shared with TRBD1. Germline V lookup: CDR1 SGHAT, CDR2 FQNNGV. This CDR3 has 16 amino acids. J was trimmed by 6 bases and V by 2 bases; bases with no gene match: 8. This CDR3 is CASSLPTGTGGAEQYF. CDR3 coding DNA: TGTGCCAGCAGCTTACCAACCGGGACAGGGGGCGCCGAGCAGTACTTC.

CDR3 bases: TGCGCCAGCAGCACCGGACTAGCGGGAGGCGGGAATGAGCAGTATTTT. It encodes CASSTGLAGGGNEQYF. The rearrangement uses TRBV5-1 and TRBJ2-3, with 14 bases identical to TRBD2. Trimming at V came to 4 bases and at J to 11 bases, leaving 12 bases not matched to a gene. The V gene's germline CDR1 is SGHRS and CDR2 YFSETQ. There are 16 residues in the CDR3.